This paragraph reports one T cell receptor (beta chain). Sequenced by immunoSEQ multiplex PCR; TCRdb stores in-frame clones only, minus some. The sample has around 140,000 clones, 60% to 85% seen once; the top ten hold over 15%. The sample comes from a study of blood T cell repertoires in COVID-19. The wider study: Donors in the United States, Italy and Spain gave samples during acute or convalescent COVID-19. Sample material is recorded as cDNA or gDNA derived from T cells, B-cell-depleted T cells, or PBMCs.

The V gene lost 1 base and the J gene lost 0 bases, with 13 bases spanning the gap. The CDR3 runs 17 residues. CDR1 and CDR2 from the germline V gene are LGHDT and YNNKEL (reference sequence). The chain recombines TRBV3-1 (or the pseudogene TRBV3-2) with TRBJ1-3; no definite D call. This clonotype originated in a man aged 45-65 years with acute or convalescent COVID-19. The sample was peripheral blood. The CDR3 DNA sequence: TGTGCCAGCAGCCAAGGCAGCCAAGGGAGCTCTGGAAACACCATATATTTT. Its protein product is CASSQGSQGSSGNTIYF.